A single sample gave rise to the 3 T cell receptor beta chains below, sequenced in a study of shared clonotypes between healthy human individuals (dated by TCRdb to 2019 to 2021). Libraries were made using the immunoSEQ multiplex PCR assay. In its TCRdb copy, this immuneACCESS table keeps in-frame sequences only and misses some clones. Where compared with another copy, unresolved V genes explain less than half of these, and the others have no known cause. The sample table holds 450,000 to 500,000 clones, of which around 73% were seen once. Around 12% of the sample goes to the ten largest clones. Specimen: PBMCs. The receptors shown here come from a woman aged 35 to 49 in good health. Some clones in this sample may be carry-over from other donors' samples.

The J gene is TRBJ2-2, the V gene TRBV11-2; D uncertain. Germline lookup yields CDR1 SGHAT and CDR2 FQNNGV. V dropped 0 bases and J dropped 9 bases, with 8 bases sitting between them. This CDR3 has 13 amino acids. The CDR3 loop reads CASSLDLSRELFF. The CDR3 bases are TGTGCCAGCAGCTTAGATCTCTCGCGGGAGCTGTTTTTT.

The chain has TRBV18 and TRBJ1-1; D call uncertain. Germline CDR1 is KGHSH and CDR2 is LQKENI. Trimming shortened V by 3 bases and J by 8 bases, and 7 bases separated the two germline ends. CDR3 size: 11 residues. CDR3 coding DNA: TGTGCCAGCTCACCCTCAGAGGAAGCTTTCTTT. It codes for CASSPSEEAFF.

The chain couples TRBV28 to TRBJ2-5; the match to TRBD2 covers 8 bases. The trim removed 3 bases at V and 5 bases at J, leaving 5 bases unmatched. Germline assignment: CDR1 MDHEN and CDR2 SYDVKM. The CDR3 is 14 residues long. The CDR3 loop is CASSFAGGGETQYF. The CDR3 nucleotides are TGTGCCAGCAGTTTTGCGGGAGGCGGGGAGACCCAGTACTTC.